Shown below are 7 T cell receptor beta chains from a single sample sequenced in a study of regulatory T cells in long-lasting Graves disease. The TCR beta library used iRepertoire HTBI primers with Arm-PCR amplification of CDR3. One entry per CDR3 protein, called by TCRdb with MiXCR from the multiplex PCR reads. This sample has about 620,000 distinct CDR3 sequences, with around 15% found just once. Time point defined: newly diagnosed GD, antithyroid drugs for less than 3 months. There was RNA extracted from PBMCs, and the TCR library was made from it. The data were also submitted as part of a second study, on T cells in Graves' hyperthyroidism and ophthalmopathy.

This specimen was peripheral blood mononuclear cells (PBMCs), taken at new diagnosis, from a patient treated with antithyroid drugs. The receptors stem from a woman aged 30 to 39 with Graves disease.

In this sample, this clonotype turned up many times. The CDR3 DNA sequence: TGTGCCAGTACAGGCCGGGGCAATCAGCCCCAGCATTTT. The encoded protein is CASTGRGNQPQHF. This chain links TRBV2 with TRBJ1-5, with D maybe TRBD1 (5 bases). Germline CDR1 is SNHLY and CDR2 is FYNNEI. V was trimmed by 9 bases and J by 2 bases, leaving 11 bases between them. CDR3 length equals 13 residues.

The chain couples TRBV7-3 to TRBJ2-1, with D perhaps given as TRBD1 or TRBD2 (7 bases each). The CDR3 totals 14 residues. V gave up 5 bases and J gave up 8 bases, with 16 bases separating them. Germline CDR1 is SGHTA and CDR2 is FQGTGA. CDR3 in amino acids: CASSPQGGLDEQFF. The CDR3 region has the DNA TGTGCCAGCAGCCCCCAGGGGGGGCTCGATGAGCAGTTCTTC.

This clonotype appeared many times. This chain connects TRBV27 to TRBJ1-2; D may be TRBD1 (6 bases). The CDR3 runs to 14 residues. The V gene lost 6 bases and the J gene lost 2 bases, with 13 bases spanning the gap. CDR1 and CDR2 from the germline V gene are MNHEY and SMNVEV (reference sequence). This CDR3 reads CASSDSGANYGYTF. The DNA for the CDR3 is TGTGCCAGCAGCGATTCAGGGGCAAACTATGGCTACACCTTC.

This clonotype was seen a handful of times. This may stem from a read error, because a much larger clone lies one nucleotide away. The rearrangement links TRBV7-9 to TRBJ1-1; the D gene is possibly TRBD1 (6 bases). With 5 bases removed from V and 1 base from J, the gap between germline ends came to 17 bases. The V gene's germline CDR1 is SEHNR and CDR2 FQNEAQ (reference sequence). The CDR3 has 16 residues. The CDR3 protein is CASSVTDRTGNTEAFF. The CDR3 bases are TGTGCCAGCAGCGTGACCGACAGGACTGGGAACACTGAAGCTTTCTTT.

Remarks on this clonotype: A much larger clone lies a single base off, so this may be a read error. The chain has TRBV12-3 or TRBV12-4 and TRBJ2-5, with D possibly being TRBD1 or TRBD2 (6 bases each). V lost 3 bases, J lost 4 bases, and 15 bases lay in between. The CDR3 covers 15 residues. This CDR3 reads CASSFWDGGTETQYF. In nucleotides, the CDR3 is TGTGCCAGCAGTTTTTGGGACGGGGGCACAGAGACCCAGTACTTC.

Turning to this clonotype: One base away lies a much larger clone, so this may be a sequencing read error. The V and J genes are TRBV6-2 or TRBV6-3 and TRBJ2-7; D gene ambiguous. There are 15 residues in the CDR3. Germline V gene lookup returns CDR1 MNHEY and CDR2 SVGEGT. V lost 4 bases and J lost 3, with 16 bases in between. The CDR3 nucleotides are TGTGCCAGCAGTTCGAGGCCACAGAATGACTACGAGCAGTACTTC. Translation: CASSSRPQNDYEQYF.

The table lists this clonotype with a few counts. The chain has TRBV14 and TRBJ1-2, with D possibly being TRBD1 (5 bases). The CDR3 is 14 residues long. The ends were cut back, 1 base at V and 8 bases at J, with 14 bases in the middle. Germline V gene lookup returns CDR1 SGHDN and CDR2 FVKESK. CDR3 region: CASSQAPGSRGYTF. The DNA for the CDR3 is TGTGCCAGCAGCCAAGCGCCAGGGTCACGGGGCTACACCTTC.